The present TCR beta chain was sequenced within a study of Ad26.COV2.S vaccination and SARS-CoV-2 variants. Study context: Once, or twice with 56 days between doses, Ad26.COV2.S was given intramuscularly.

As to this clone: Its matching antigen is unknown.

The junction had 10 bases not matched to a gene; V was cut back by 5 bases and J by 8 bases. Germline loops: CDR1 SGHTA, CDR2 FQGNSA. The CDR3 is made up of 15 amino acids. Assay used: immunoSEQ multiplex PCR; TCRdb lists only in-frame clones, some missing. The repertoire holds about 390,000 clones, with more than 85% as singletons. Treatment meaning: some 20 received Ad26.COV2.S at low or high dose, single or two shots; 5 received placebo; per-sample allocation not given. The investigators took samples on day 63 after the first vaccine or placebo injection. Study findings and constraints: Vaccinees showed greater spike-specific TCR breadth than placebo recipients. Reported findings describe substantial breadth in spike-specific CD8+ and CD4+ T cell responses following vaccination.

The sample here was peripheral blood, taken in a trial of Ad26.COV2.S vaccine versus placebo. V gene TRBV7-2 combines with J gene TRBJ2-1; 9 nucleotides agree with TRBD2. The source of this sequence is a person between 18 and 60 years old who received the Ad26.COV2.S COVID-19 vaccine or a placebo. CDR3 amino acids: CASSQRAGGLDEQFF. For the CDR3, the DNA is TGTGCCAGCAGCCAGAGGGCGGGGGGGCTAGATGAGCAGTTCTTC. Combining the CDR3 with reference TRBV7-2 and TRBJ2-1 gives the whole variable domain GAGVSQSPSNKVTEKGKDVELRCDPISGHTALYWYRQSLGQGLEFLIYFQGNSAPDKSGLPSDRFSAERTGGSVSTLTIQRTQQEDSAVYLCASSQRAGGLDEQFFGPGTRLTVL.